Below are 26 T cell receptor beta chains sequenced from a single sample in a study of shared clonotypes between healthy human individuals. TCRdb's copy holds only in-frame clones and misses some; the assay was immunoSEQ multiplex PCR. The data contain roughly 300,000 clones, around 79% of them singletons. Sequencing was carried out using memory CD4+ T cells sorted from blood. Described subset: CD45RA-negative fraction. All receptors come from a man under 40 in good health.

This chain connects TRBV6-6 to TRBJ1-2, with a possible D match to TRBD1 (5 bases). Germline V gene data show CDR1 as MNHNY and CDR2 as SVGAGI (reference sequence). V lost 2 bases to trimming and J lost 0 bases, with 10 bases between them. The CDR3 has 15 amino acids. The CDR3 DNA reads as TGTGCCAGCAGTTACATCGGCAGGGCTAACTATGGCTACACCTTC. Its translation is CASSYIGRANYGYTF.

The count of this clone is one. V usage is TRBV27 and J usage is TRBJ2-5, with D tentatively TRBD1 (6 bases). CDR1 is MNHEY and CDR2 is SMNVEV in the germline V gene (reference sequence). This CDR3 comprises 12 residues. V was trimmed by 8 bases and J by 7 bases, leaving 14 bases between them. This CDR3 is CASQGVGGTQYF. CDR3 nucleotides: TGTGCCAGCCAAGGGGTAGGGGGGACCCAGTACTTC.

In this sample, this clone turned up once. V usage is TRBV4-3 and J usage is TRBJ2-6, with unresolved D. The CDR3 is 15 amino acids. Deletions cut 4 bases from V and 0 bases from J, with 7 bases between. The V gene's germline CDR1 is LGHNA and CDR2 YSLEER. CDR3 in amino acids: CASSRESSGANVLTF. The CDR3 DNA is TGCGCCAGCAGCCGAGAGAGCTCTGGGGCCAACGTCCTGACTTTC.

The rearrangement joins TRBV5-4 to TRBJ1-4; D may be TRBD1 (6 bases). Trimming cost V 6 bases and J 10 bases, with 22 bases left between them. Germline V gene lookup returns CDR1 SGHNT and CDR2 YYREEE (reference sequence). The CDR3 contains 15 residues. In DNA form, the CDR3 reads TGTGCCAGCACCATAACAGGGTCTAAATTGGGAAAACTGTTTTTT. Translated, it gives CASTITGSKLGKLFF.

V and J are TRBV2 and TRBJ1-5, with TRBD1 as a possible D gene (5 bases). The length of the CDR3 is 18 residues. From germline, CDR1 is SNHLY and CDR2 FYNNEI. V lost 8 bases, J lost 6 bases, and 29 bases lay in between. As DNA, the CDR3 is TGTGCCAGCGAAGACCAGGGAGGAGTGACGCTACGTGCTCAGCCCCAGCATTTT. Amino acids: CASEDQGGVTLRAQPQHF.

This chain links TRBV18 with TRBJ1-3; a weak D match, TRBD1 (5 bases). This CDR3 has 16 amino acids. Trimming stripped 0 bases from V and 4 bases from J, with 13 bases between. Looked up from germline, CDR1 is KGHSH and CDR2 is LQKENI. CDR3 nucleotide sequence: TGTGCCAGCTCACCACCCAATGCGGGGCCCGGAAACACCATATATTTT. Its protein product is CASSPPNAGPGNTIYF.

A note on this clone: A read error may account for a junction end that differs from germline. J is TRBJ1-4 and V is TRBV7-2; D gene unclear. This CDR3 is 11 amino acids long. Per the germline V gene, CDR1 is SGHTA and CDR2 is FQGNSA. The CDR3 loop reads CAGSSLGGLFF. In DNA, the CDR3 is TGTGCCGGCAGCTCGCTGGGTGGGCTGTTTTTT.

This rearrangement joins TRBV7-2 to TRBJ2-7; tentative D call: TRBD1 (5 bases). The V end lost 0 bases, the J end lost 3 bases, and 9 bases lay between the germline ends. The CDR3 has 14 residues. CDR1 and CDR2 (germline): SGHTA, FQGNSA. CDR3 residues: CASSLAGVNYEQYF. DNA for the CDR3: TGTGCCAGCAGCTTAGCAGGGGTGAACTACGAGCAGTACTTC.

V is TRBV4-3 and J is TRBJ2-3, with 9 bases aligning to TRBD1. The CDR3 loop spans 17 amino acids. Trimming cost V 0 bases and J 2 bases; bases outside gene matches: 6. The germline gives CDR1 LGHNA, CDR2 YSLEER. CDR3 coding DNA: TGCGCCAGCAGCCAAGATCTAGGGACAGGGTACACAGATACGCAGTATTTT. Its protein is CASSQDLGTGYTDTQYF.

This chain links TRBV18 with TRBJ2-2; 8 positions agree with TRBD2. The CDR3 totals 16 residues. Looked up from germline, CDR1 is KGHSH and CDR2 is LQKENI. V gave up 3 bases and J gave up 1 base; unmatched junction bases: 4. CDR3: CASSPLAGGNTGELFF. The CDR3 nucleotides read TGTGCCAGCTCACCCCTTGCGGGAGGGAACACCGGGGAGCTGTTTTTT.

On this clone: A much larger clone lies one base from this, so it may be a read error. The chain joins TRBV29-1 to TRBJ2-5; 8 bases line up with TRBD1. Germline assignment: CDR1 SQVTM and CDR2 ANQGSEA. CDR3 length: 13 amino acids. CDR3 loop: CGVRTGWRETQYF. In nucleotides, the CDR3 is TGCGGCGTTAGGACAGGGTGGCGGGAGACCCAGTACTTC.

Worth noting for this clone: The junction departs from germline at one end; a sequencing error may be responsible. This chain uses TRBV5-1 with TRBJ2-2; TRBD1 agrees at 7 bases. CDR3 length equals 14 residues. CDR1 is SGHRS and CDR2 is YFSETQ in the germline V gene. CDR3: CASSLQGNAGELFF. The DNA of the CDR3 is TGCGCCAGCAGCTTACAGGGGAACGCCGGGGAGCTGTTTTTT.

The chain is built from TRBV5-5 and TRBJ2-5, with a tentative D call TRBD2 (7 bases). This CDR3 has 13 residues. V dropped 3 bases and J dropped 4 bases, with 10 bases sitting between them. CDR1 is SGHKS and CDR2 is YYEKEE in the germline V gene (reference sequence). The CDR3 protein is CASSYREGETQYF. CDR3 coding DNA: TGTGCCAGCAGCTACAGGGAGGGAGAGACCCAGTACTTC.

This chain connects TRBV19 to TRBJ1-5; a possible D gene is TRBD1 (5 bases). CDR3 length equals 14 residues. V lost 5 bases to trimming and J lost 10 bases, with 18 bases between them. Germline V lookup: CDR1 LNHDA, CDR2 SQIVND (reference sequence). The chain's CDR3 is CASSPGRAKEPQHF. CDR3 DNA: TGTGCCAGTAGTCCCGGCAGGGCAAAGGAACCCCAGCATTTT.

CDR3 DNA sequence: TGTGCCAGCAGCAGTGACAGGACTAGCAATCAGCCCCAGCATTTT. Encoded protein: CASSSDRTSNQPQHF. The chain joins TRBV5-5 to TRBJ1-5; possible D gene TRBD1, 6 bases. Trimming pared 4 bases from V and 0 bases from J, leaving 11 bases between. CDR3 size: 15 residues. Germline assignment: CDR1 SGHKS and CDR2 YYEKEE (reference sequence).

The CDR3 loop reads CSVVWGDTQYF. DNA for the CDR3: TGCAGCGTTGTTTGGGGAGATACGCAGTATTTT. The rearrangement links TRBV29-1 to TRBJ2-3; unclear D gene. The CDR3 is made up of 11 amino acids. Germline values: CDR1 SQVTM, CDR2 ANQGSEA. Trimming took 4 bases from V and 5 from J, leaving 7 bases between them.

The chain carries TRBV7-9 and TRBJ2-3; weak D call: TRBD2 (6 bases). Trimming removed 5 bases at V and 0 bases at J, with 15 bases between. Germline V gene data show CDR1 as SEHNR and CDR2 as FQNEAQ (reference sequence). The CDR3 is 16 amino acids. The CDR3 coding sequence is TGTGCCAGCAGCCGCAGCATAGGGACTAGCACAGATACGCAGTATTTT. It yields the protein CASSRSIGTSTDTQYF.

The chain combines TRBV7-9 with TRBJ2-1; possibly TRBD2 for D (6 bases). V lost 5 bases and J lost 1, with 18 bases in between. The germline V gene encodes CDR1 SEHNR and CDR2 FQNEAQ (reference sequence). The CDR3 extends over 17 amino acids. The DNA of the CDR3 is TGTGCCAGCAGCGGAACCGTTCCCGGGACTTCCTACAATGAGCAGTTCTTC. It encodes CASSGTVPGTSYNEQFF. The variable domain in full, completed from reference TRBV7-9 and TRBJ2-1, reads DTGVSQNPRHKITKRGQNVTFRCDPISEHNRLYWYRQTLGQGPEFLTYFQNEAQLEKSRLLSDRFSAERPKGSFSTLEIQRTEQGDSAMYLCASSGTVPGTSYNEQFFGPGTRLTVL.

The genes are TRBV6-1 and TRBJ2-1; a possible D gene is TRBD2 (5 bases). The CDR3 sequence is 12 residues long. V was cut by 1 base and J by 10 bases, with 8 bases left in between. The germline V gene encodes CDR1 MNHNS and CDR2 SASEGT. DNA of the CDR3: TGTGCCAGCAGTGAAGACTGGAGGGAGCAGTTCTTC. Amino acids: CASSEDWREQFF.

V gene TRBV4-2 combines with J gene TRBJ2-1, with D perhaps TRBD2 (5 bases). V was shortened by 1 base and J by 2 bases, with 15 bases between the two germline ends. CDR1 and CDR2 (germline): LGHNA, YNFKEQ. This CDR3 region has 17 residues. The CDR3 nucleotides read TGTGCCAGCAGCCAAGTAACGGCTAGCAACACCTACAATGAGCAGTTCTTC. Its translation is CASSQVTASNTYNEQFF.

This chain connects TRBV10-3 to TRBJ1-5; TRBD1 aligns across 10 bases. V lost 10 bases and J lost 4; bases outside the gene matches: 4. This CDR3 comprises 13 residues. CDR1 is ENHRY and CDR2 is SYGVKD in the germline V gene. This chain's CDR3 is CARGTGANQPQHF. The CDR3, as DNA: TGTGCCAGGGGGACAGGGGCTAATCAGCCCCAGCATTTT.

The chain employs TRBV5-1 and TRBJ1-1; 11 bases map to TRBD1. This CDR3 spans 14 amino acids. The ends lost 4 bases at V and 4 bases at J; junction bases unmatched: 3. Germline assignment: CDR1 SGHRS and CDR2 YFSETQ. CDR3 sequence: CASSQGTGGTEAFF. The CDR3 bases are TGCGCCAGCAGCCAAGGGACAGGGGGCACTGAAGCTTTCTTT.

DNA for the CDR3: TGTGCCAGCAGCGGGAAGCGGGGGAGCACAGATACGCAGTATTTT. Translated: CASSGKRGSTDTQYF. The J gene is TRBJ2-3, the V gene TRBV14, with TRBD2 identical over 8 bases. Germline lookup yields CDR1 SGHDN and CDR2 FVKESK. The CDR3 is made up of 15 amino acids. The junction had 4 bases not matched to a gene; V was cut back by 5 bases and J by 0 bases. Full variable domain (rest looked up from reference TRBV14 and TRBJ2-3): EAGVTQFPSHSVIEKGQTVTLRCDPISGHDNLYWYRRVMGKEIKFLLHFVKESKQDESGMPNNRFLAERTGGTYSTLKVQPAELEDSGVYFCASSGKRGSTDTQYFGPGTRLTVL.

Points on this clone: One end of the junction does not line up with germline, which may come from a read error. The gene calls are TRBV7-3 and TRBJ2-1; tentatively, D is TRBD2 (5 bases). CDR1 SGHTA and CDR2 FQGTGA come from the germline V gene. The CDR3 loop spans 13 amino acids. Written as DNA, the CDR3 is TGTGTCAGCAGCTTATCCGGGAACAATGAGCAGTTCTTC. Translation: CVSSLSGNNEQFF.

The rearrangement joins TRBV5-1 to TRBJ1-5, with TRBD1 matching 9 bases. This CDR3 comprises 15 residues. V dropped 0 bases and J dropped 4; count of bases not matched to a gene: 2. Per germline, CDR1 SGHRS and CDR2 YFSETQ. The CDR3 DNA reads as TGCGCCAGCAGCTTGGGACAGGGGGGGAATCAGCCCCAGCATTTT. It encodes CASSLGQGGNQPQHF. Together with reference TRBV5-1 and TRBJ1-5, the CDR3 gives the full variable domain: KAGVTQTPRYLIKTRGQQVTLSCSPISGHRSVSWYQQTPGQGLQFLFEYFSETQRNKGNFPGRFSGRQFSNSRSEMNVSTLELGDSALYLCASSLGQGGNQPQHFGDGTRLSIL.

A few counts support this clone. V gene TRBV4-3 combines with J gene TRBJ2-3; D unclear. This CDR3 is 14 amino acids long. V shed 0 bases and J shed 6 bases, with 10 bases lying between them. Looked up from germline, CDR1 is LGHNA and CDR2 is YSLEER. This CDR3 is CASSQDGSGDTQYF. In DNA form, the CDR3 reads TGCGCCAGCAGCCAAGATGGCAGTGGGGATACGCAGTATTTT.